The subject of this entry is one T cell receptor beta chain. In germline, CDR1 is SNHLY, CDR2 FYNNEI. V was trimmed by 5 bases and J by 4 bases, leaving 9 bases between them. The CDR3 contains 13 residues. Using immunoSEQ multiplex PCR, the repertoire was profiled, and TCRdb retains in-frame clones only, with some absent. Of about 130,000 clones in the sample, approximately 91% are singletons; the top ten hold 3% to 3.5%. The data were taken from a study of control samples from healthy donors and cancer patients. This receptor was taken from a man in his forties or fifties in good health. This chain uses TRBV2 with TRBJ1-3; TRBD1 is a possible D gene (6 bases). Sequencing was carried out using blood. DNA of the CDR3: TGTGCCAGCAGTAACAGGGAAGGAAACACCATATATTTT. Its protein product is CASSNREGNTIYF.